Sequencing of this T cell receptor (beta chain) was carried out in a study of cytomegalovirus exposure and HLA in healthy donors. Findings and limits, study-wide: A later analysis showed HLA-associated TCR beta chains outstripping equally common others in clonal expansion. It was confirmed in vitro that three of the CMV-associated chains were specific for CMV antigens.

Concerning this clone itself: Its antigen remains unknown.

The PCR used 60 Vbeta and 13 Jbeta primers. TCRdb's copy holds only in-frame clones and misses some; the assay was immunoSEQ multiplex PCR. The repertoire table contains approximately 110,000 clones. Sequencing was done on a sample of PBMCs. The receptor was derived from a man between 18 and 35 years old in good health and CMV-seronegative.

CDR3 region: CASSHLGRPSPYEQYF. CDR3 sequence (DNA): TGCGCCAGCAGCCATCTTGGGCGTCCCAGCCCCTACGAGCAGTACTTC. The chain links TRBV4-1 to TRBJ2-7, with D unclear. This CDR3 spans 16 amino acids. With 3 bases removed from V and 2 bases from J, the gap between germline ends came to 17 bases. CDR1 is MGHRA, CDR2 YSYEKL, per germline.